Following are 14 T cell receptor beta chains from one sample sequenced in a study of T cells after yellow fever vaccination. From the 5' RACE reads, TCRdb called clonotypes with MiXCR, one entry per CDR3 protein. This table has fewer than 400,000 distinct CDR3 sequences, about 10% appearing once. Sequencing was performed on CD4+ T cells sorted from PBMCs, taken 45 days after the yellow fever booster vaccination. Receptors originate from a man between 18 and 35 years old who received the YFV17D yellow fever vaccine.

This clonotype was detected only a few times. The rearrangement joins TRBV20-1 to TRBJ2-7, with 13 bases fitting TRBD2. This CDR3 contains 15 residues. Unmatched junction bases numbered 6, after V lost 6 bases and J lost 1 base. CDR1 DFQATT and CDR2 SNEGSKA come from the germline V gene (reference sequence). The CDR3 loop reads CSARTSGGLSYEQYV. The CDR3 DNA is TGCAGTGCGCGGACTAGCGGGGGCCTATCCTACGAGCAGTACGTC.

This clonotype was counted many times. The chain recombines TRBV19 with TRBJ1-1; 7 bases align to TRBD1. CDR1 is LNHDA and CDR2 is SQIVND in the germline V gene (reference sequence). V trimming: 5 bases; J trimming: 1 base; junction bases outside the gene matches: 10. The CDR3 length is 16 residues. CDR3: CASSPTRTGGNTEAFF. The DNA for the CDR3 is TGTGCCAGTAGTCCAACCCGGACAGGCGGGAACACTGAAGCTTTCTTT.

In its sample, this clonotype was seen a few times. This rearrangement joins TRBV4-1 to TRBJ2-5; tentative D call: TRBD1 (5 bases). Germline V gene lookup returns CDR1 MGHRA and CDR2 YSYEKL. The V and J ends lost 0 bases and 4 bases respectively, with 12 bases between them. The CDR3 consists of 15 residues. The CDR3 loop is CASSQEVRAPETQYF. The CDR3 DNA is TGCGCCAGCAGCCAAGAAGTCAGGGCACCAGAGACCCAGTACTTC.

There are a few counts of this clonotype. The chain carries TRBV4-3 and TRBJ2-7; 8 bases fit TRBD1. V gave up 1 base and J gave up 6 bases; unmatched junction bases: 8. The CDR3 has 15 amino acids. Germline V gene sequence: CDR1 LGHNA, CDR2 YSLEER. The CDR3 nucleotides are TGCGCCAGCAGCCAAGCGGACAGGGAGGTTGGCGAGCAGTACTTC. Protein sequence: CASSQADREVGEQYF.

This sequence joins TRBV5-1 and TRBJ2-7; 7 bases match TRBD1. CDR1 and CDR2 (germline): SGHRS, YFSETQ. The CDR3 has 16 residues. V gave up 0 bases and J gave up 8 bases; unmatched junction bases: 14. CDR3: CASSLAIGQVLLQQYF. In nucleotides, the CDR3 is TGCGCCAGCAGCTTGGCCATCGGACAGGTCCTCCTTCAGCAGTACTTC.

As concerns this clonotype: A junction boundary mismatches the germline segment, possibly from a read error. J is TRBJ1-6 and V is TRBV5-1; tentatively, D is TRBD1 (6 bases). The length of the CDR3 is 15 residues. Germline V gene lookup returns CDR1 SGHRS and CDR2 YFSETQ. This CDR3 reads CASSLGQPENSPLHF. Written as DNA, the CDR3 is TGCGCCAGCAGCCTAGGACAGCCTGAAAATTCGCCCCTCCACTTT.

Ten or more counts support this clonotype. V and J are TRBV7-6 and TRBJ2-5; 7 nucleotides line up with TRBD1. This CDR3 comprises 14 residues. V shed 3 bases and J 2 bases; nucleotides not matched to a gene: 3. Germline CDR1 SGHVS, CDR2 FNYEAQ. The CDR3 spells CASSLNRGQETQYF. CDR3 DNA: TGTGCCAGCAGCTTGAACAGGGGACAAGAGACCCAGTACTTC.

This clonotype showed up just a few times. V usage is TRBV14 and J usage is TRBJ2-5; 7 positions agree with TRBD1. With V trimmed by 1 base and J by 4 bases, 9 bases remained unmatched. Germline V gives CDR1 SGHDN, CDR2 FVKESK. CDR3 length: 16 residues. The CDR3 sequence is CASSQGQGWGGETQYF. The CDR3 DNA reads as TGTGCCAGCAGCCAAGGACAGGGCTGGGGTGGAGAGACCCAGTACTTC.

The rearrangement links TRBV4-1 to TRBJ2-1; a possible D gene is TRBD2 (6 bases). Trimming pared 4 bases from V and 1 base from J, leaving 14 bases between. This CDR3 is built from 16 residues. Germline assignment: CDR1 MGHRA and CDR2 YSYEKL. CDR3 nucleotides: TGCGCCAGCAGCCCCACGGGGGTGGGGTCCTACAATGAGCAGTTCTTC. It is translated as CASSPTGVGSYNEQFF.

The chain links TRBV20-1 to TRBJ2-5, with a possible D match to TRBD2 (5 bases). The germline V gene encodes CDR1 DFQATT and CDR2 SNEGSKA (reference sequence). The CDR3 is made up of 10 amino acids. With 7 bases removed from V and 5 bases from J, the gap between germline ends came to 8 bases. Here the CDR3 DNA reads TGCAGTGTGAGAGGGGAGACCCAGTACTTC. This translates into CSVRGETQYF.

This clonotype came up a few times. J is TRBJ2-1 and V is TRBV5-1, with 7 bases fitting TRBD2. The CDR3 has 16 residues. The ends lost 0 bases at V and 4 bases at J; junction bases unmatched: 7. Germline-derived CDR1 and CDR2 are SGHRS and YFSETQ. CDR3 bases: TGCGCCAGCAGCTTGGTAGGCGGGGGATTATACAATGAGCAGTTCTTC. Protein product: CASSLVGGGLYNEQFF.

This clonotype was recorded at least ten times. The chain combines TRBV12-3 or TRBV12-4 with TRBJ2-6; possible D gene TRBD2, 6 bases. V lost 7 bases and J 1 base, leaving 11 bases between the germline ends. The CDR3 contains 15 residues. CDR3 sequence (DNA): TGTGCCAGCACCCCGGGGGAGTCTGGGGCCAACGTCCTGACTTTC. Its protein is CASTPGESGANVLTF.

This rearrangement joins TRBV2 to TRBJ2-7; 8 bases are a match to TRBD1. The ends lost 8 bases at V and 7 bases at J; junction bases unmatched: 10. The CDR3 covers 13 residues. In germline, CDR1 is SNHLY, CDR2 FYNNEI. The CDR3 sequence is CASSGTGVGEQYF. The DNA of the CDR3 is TGTGCCAGCTCCGGGACAGGCGTCGGAGAGCAGTACTTC.

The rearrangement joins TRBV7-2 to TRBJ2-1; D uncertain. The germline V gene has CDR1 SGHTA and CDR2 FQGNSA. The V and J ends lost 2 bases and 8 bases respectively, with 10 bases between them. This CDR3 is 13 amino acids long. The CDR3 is CASSLYVEDEQFF. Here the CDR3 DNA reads TGTGCCAGCAGCTTATATGTAGAGGATGAGCAGTTCTTC.